One T cell receptor beta chain is described in this entry. While infection was still active, Seattle patients were enrolled and then followed longitudinally. Germline CDR1 and CDR2: SGHDN and FVKESK. V lost 5 bases, J lost 1 base, and 8 bases lay in between. This CDR3 is 13 amino acids long. The data originate from a study of blood T cell repertoires in COVID-19. Overall study context: PBMCs, B-cell-depleted T cells, or T cells provided the cDNA or gDNA that made up the material.

In the original workflow: Scientists estimated how many nucleated cells there were by amplifying reference gene primers. Data came from immunoSEQ multiplex PCR; TCRdb stores just in-frame clones and leaves some out. Clone size and the V and J calls come from that table; the DNA yielded D and trimming. The table has just over 250,000 clones, 75% to 95% seen once. Sample: peripheral blood. The receptor's source is a person aged 18 to 35 with COVID-19, enrolled during active disease. The rearrangement joins TRBV14 to TRBJ1-2; D perhaps matches TRBD1 (5 bases). CDR3 residues: CASSGGVNYGYTF. DNA of the CDR3: TGTGCCAGCAGCGGAGGGGTTAACTATGGCTACACCTTC.